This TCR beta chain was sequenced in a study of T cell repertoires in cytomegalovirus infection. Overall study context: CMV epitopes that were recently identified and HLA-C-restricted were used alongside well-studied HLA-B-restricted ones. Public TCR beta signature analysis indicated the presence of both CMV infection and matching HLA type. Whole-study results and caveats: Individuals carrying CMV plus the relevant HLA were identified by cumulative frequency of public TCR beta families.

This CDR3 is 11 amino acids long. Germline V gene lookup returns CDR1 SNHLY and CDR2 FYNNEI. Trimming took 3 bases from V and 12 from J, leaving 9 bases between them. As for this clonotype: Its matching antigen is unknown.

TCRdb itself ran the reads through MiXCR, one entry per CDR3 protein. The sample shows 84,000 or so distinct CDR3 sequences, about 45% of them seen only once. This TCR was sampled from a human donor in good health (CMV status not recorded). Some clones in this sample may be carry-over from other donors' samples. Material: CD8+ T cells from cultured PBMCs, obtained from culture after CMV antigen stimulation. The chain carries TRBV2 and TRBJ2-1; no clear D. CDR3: CASSEERRQFF. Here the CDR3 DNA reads TGTGCCAGCAGTGAGGAACGGCGGCAGTTCTTC.